This TCR beta chain was found in a study of blood T cell repertoires in COVID-19. The germline V gene has CDR1 LGHNA and CDR2 YNFKEQ. The CDR3 has 17 residues. J was trimmed by 6 bases and V by 4 bases; bases with no gene match: 16. TCRdb keeps only in-frame clones here, not all; method: immunoSEQ multiplex PCR. The sample holds about 150,000 clones; around nine tenths are singletons and the top ten take 0.5% to 0.55%. The receptor was isolated from a man in his forties or fifties with acute or convalescent COVID-19. This rearrangement joins TRBV4-2 to TRBJ2-3; 7 nucleotides align to TRBD2. Sample: peripheral blood. This chain's CDR3 is CASSPAGLAAWGDTQYF. The CDR3 DNA is TGTGCCAGCAGCCCGGCCGGGCTAGCGGCCTGGGGGGATACGCAGTATTTT.